Below, one T cell receptor beta chain is given with its context. Its antigen remains unknown. This sample was included in a study of cytomegalovirus exposure and HLA in healthy donors. Study-wide points: As confirmed in vitro, a few CMV-associated chains were specific for CMV antigens.

The assay was immunoSEQ multiplex PCR, and TCRdb's table has in-frame clones only and misses some. This table holds some 210,000 clones, around four fifths found once. The CDR3 is made up of 14 amino acids. Germline V gives CDR1 LNHDA, CDR2 SQIVND (reference sequence). V lost 6 bases to trimming and J lost 8 bases, with 20 bases between them. The sample was PBMCs. V is TRBV19 and J is TRBJ2-7, with a possible D match to TRBD1 (6 bases). The sequence was collected from a woman between 18 and 29 years old in good health and CMV-seronegative. Written as DNA, the CDR3 is TGTGCCAGTAGCCGCCCGGGACAAGTACGTCAGCAGTACTTC. It yields the protein CASSRPGQVRQQYF.